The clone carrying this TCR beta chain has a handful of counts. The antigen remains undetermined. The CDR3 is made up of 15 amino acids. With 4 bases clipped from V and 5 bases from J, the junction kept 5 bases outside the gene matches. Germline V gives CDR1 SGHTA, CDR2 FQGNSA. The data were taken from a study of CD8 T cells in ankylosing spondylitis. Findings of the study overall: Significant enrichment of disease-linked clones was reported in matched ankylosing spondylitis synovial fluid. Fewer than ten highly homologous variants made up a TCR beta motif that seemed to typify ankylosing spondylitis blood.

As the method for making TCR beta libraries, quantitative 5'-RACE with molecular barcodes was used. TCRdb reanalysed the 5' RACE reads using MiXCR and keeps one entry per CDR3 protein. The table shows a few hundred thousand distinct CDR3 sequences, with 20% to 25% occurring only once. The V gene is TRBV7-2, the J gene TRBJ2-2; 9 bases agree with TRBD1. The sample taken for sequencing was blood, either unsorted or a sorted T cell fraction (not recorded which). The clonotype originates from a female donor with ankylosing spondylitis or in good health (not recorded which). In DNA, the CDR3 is TGTGCCAGCAGCTCTCTACAGGGGGCAACCGGGGAGCTGTTTTTT. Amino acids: CASSSLQGATGELFF.